This is a list of T cell receptor beta chains from one sample in a study of OX40 agonist ivuxolimab in advanced cancers. Measured with immunoSEQ multiplex PCR; TCRdb has only the in-frame clones, and not every one. The table shows 85,000 to 100,000 clones, with roughly 95% occurring only once. The sequences come from CD4+ or CD8+ T cells sorted from blood, collected in a trial of the OX40 agonist ivuxolimab. The receptors shown here come from an adult with an advanced solid tumor such as melanoma, head and neck, liver or kidney cancer. CDR3s include the opening cysteine and the closing phenylalanine or tryptophan.

length: 14
V: TRBV6-5
CDR3: CASSFSLSTDTQYF

length: 14
V: TRBV7-2
CDR3: CASSSSLAEPQQFF

length: 18
V: TRBV7-2
CDR3: CASSQAGIPSGRRNEQFF

length: 15
V: TRBV5-6
CDR3: CASSSARGSGQPQHF

length: 14
V: TRBV7-2
CDR3: CASSPRQANNEQFF

length: 12
V: TRBV2
CDR3: CASLTQIGEQFF

length: 16
V: TRBV19
CDR3: CASSRLTANSGNTIYF

length: 11
V: TRBV7-9
CDR3: CASSVDQPQHF

length: 15
V: TRBV7-2
CDR3: CASSPGDIINYGYTF

length: 15
V: TRBV7-9
CDR3: CASSPQAPSSAEAFF

length: 14
V: TRBV28
CDR3: CASFSSGGWTEAFF

length: 15
V: TRBV6-5
CDR3: CASSSLGATNEKLFF

length: 14
V: TRBV19
CDR3: CASNRGSSYNEQFF

length: 16
V: TRBV9
CDR3: CASSVELTTGSDTQYF

length: 13
V: TRBV19
CDR3: CASSRDRDTEAFF

length: 14
V: TRBV6-1
CDR3: CASSVIAGGNEQFF

length: 15
V: TRBV7-2
CDR3: CASSLVGTGDIEQYF

length: 17
V: TRBV4-1
CDR3: CASSQDRGTGTKETQYF

length: 13
V: TRBV28
CDR3: CASSWGTHYGYTF

length: 16
V: TRBV5-1
CDR3: CASSPEGGRDTGELFF

length: 13
V: TRBV18
CDR3: CASSPGGGETQYF

length: 12
V: TRBV7-2
CDR3: CASSPGRDTQYF

length: 15
V: TRBV30
CDR3: CAWSGLAAVTDTQYF

length: 17
V: TRBV5-1
CDR3: CASSRGPTGQLNYGYTF

length: 15
V: TRBV5-5
CDR3: CASSLAGAGNQPQHF

length: 14
V: TRBV7-2
CDR3: CASSLLGASDTQYF

length: 15
V: TRBV6-5
CDR3: CASTKLAGGQDTQYF

length: 13
V: TRBV2
CDR3: CASSTGRNSPLHF

length: 16
V: TRBV6-4
CDR3: CASSSSLAGGTDTQYF

length: 13
V: TRBV25-1
CDR3: CASSEGGASRQFF

length: 13
V: TRBV11-3
CDR3: CASRKGGNTEAFF

length: 13
V: TRBV11-3
CDR3: CASSLGRINEQFF

length: 11
V: TRBV28
CDR3: CASSPGVGRDF

length: 12
V: TRBV5-6
CDR3: CASSPGEANRFF

length: 16
V: TRBV27
CDR3: CASSSDLGGKFDEQYF

length: 13
V: TRBV4-1
CDR3: CASSQEGRHGYTF

length: 14
V: TRBV4-2
CDR3: CASSQDRGGNTIYF